These 23 T cell receptor beta chains share one sample of origin, sequenced in a study of blood T cell repertoires in COVID-19. Repertoires were generated with immunoSEQ multiplex PCR, while TCRdb's copy carries only in-frame clones and drops some. Seen here are fewer than 400,000 clones, roughly 91% observed once, and the top ten hold about 1.7%. Sequences were obtained from peripheral blood. These receptors were obtained from a young woman with COVID-19, enrolled during active disease.

V and J are TRBV4-1 and TRBJ2-7, with 7 nucleotides matching TRBD1. This CDR3 region has 14 residues. J was trimmed by 4 bases and V by 2 bases; bases with no gene match: 5. Germline loops: CDR1 MGHRA, CDR2 YSYEKL. The CDR3 nucleotides read TGCGCCAGCAGCCAACCGGGACAGAGGTACGAGCAGTACTTC. Amino acids: CASSQPGQRYEQYF.

The chain is built from TRBV24-1 and TRBJ2-1; tentatively, D is TRBD2 (6 bases). The germline CDR1 and CDR2 sequences are KGHDR and SFDVKD. Deletions cut 6 bases from V and 0 bases from J, with 8 bases between. The CDR3 is made up of 14 amino acids. The CDR3 loop reads CATSSGSSYNEQFF. The CDR3, as DNA: TGTGCCACCAGTTCCGGGAGCTCCTACAATGAGCAGTTCTTC.

The rearrangement links TRBV6-1 to TRBJ1-6; D gene uncertain. V lost 1 base, J lost 7 bases, and 11 bases lay in between. Germline CDR1 is MNHNS and CDR2 is SASEGT. There are 15 residues in the CDR3. CDR3 sequence (DNA): TGTGCCAGCAGTGAAGGCCCGGGTGAAAATTCACCCCTCCACTTT. This encodes CASSEGPGENSPLHF.

The chain uses TRBV5-1 and TRBJ1-1; tentatively, D is TRBD1 (5 bases). Trimming removed 2 bases from V and 7 bases from J, with 21 bases in between. The CDR3 consists of 16 residues. Germline CDR1 reads SGHRS; CDR2 reads YFSETQ. The CDR3 spells CASSLSTPKFRVEAFF. For the CDR3, the DNA is TGCGCCAGCAGCTTATCTACTCCCAAATTCAGGGTTGAAGCTTTCTTT.

The chain combines TRBV10-3 with TRBJ1-6; the D is unclear. This CDR3 is 11 amino acids long. Trimming pared 4 bases from V and 9 bases from J, leaving 4 bases between. Looked up from germline, CDR1 is ENHRY and CDR2 is SYGVKD. DNA for the CDR3: TGTGCCATCAGTGCGGTTTCACCCCTCCACTTT. Translation: CAISAVSPLHF.

The gene calls are TRBV18 and TRBJ1-3, with D uncertain. Germline V gene lookup returns CDR1 KGHSH and CDR2 LQKENI. Deletions cut 3 bases from V and 0 bases from J, with 9 bases between. The length of the CDR3 is 15 residues. DNA of the CDR3: TGTGCCAGCTCACCTTTGGCAGACTCTGGAAACACCATATATTTT. This gives the protein CASSPLADSGNTIYF.

The rearrangement links TRBV11-3 to TRBJ1-1; 12 positions agree with TRBD1. This CDR3 region has 17 residues. The junction had 10 bases not matched to a gene; V was cut back by 5 bases and J by 3 bases. The germline V gene has CDR1 SGHNT and CDR2 YENEEA. CDR3 protein: CASSTQRDRGRYTEAFF. The CDR3 coding sequence is TGTGCCAGCAGCACTCAGAGGGACAGGGGGCGGTACACTGAAGCTTTCTTT.

This clone was seen a single time. V gene TRBV2 combines with J gene TRBJ1-2; 7 bases line up with TRBD1. V dropped 3 bases and J dropped 2; count of bases not matched to a gene: 9. CDR3 size: 16 residues. From germline, CDR1 is SNHLY and CDR2 FYNNEI. The CDR3 nucleotides are TGTGCCAGCAGTGAGGGACAGACCCGACGAAACTATGGCTACACCTTC. Translating it yields CASSEGQTRRNYGYTF.

The chain has TRBV4-3 and TRBJ2-2; perhaps TRBD2 as D (5 bases). CDR3 size: 15 residues. Per the germline V gene, CDR1 is LGHNA and CDR2 is YSLEER. V gave up 4 bases and J gave up 0 bases, with 9 bases separating them. CDR3 nucleotides: TGCGCCAGCAGCCGCGACGGGGCGAACACCGGGGAGCTGTTTTTT. Encoded protein: CASSRDGANTGELFF.

The chain employs TRBV5-1 and TRBJ2-2, with D maybe TRBD1 (5 bases). Germline lookup yields CDR1 SGHRS and CDR2 YFSETQ. The CDR3 consists of 12 residues. V was clipped by 4 bases and J by 6 bases, with 7 bases between them. The CDR3 protein is CASSQGPGELFF. The CDR3 coding sequence is TGCGCCAGCAGCCAGGGCCCCGGGGAGCTGTTTTTT.

The chain has TRBV2 and TRBJ2-1, with 8 nucleotides matching TRBD2. The germline CDR1 and CDR2 sequences are SNHLY and FYNNEI. Unmatched junction bases numbered 11, after V lost 5 bases and J lost 8 bases. The CDR3 runs to 15 residues. CDR3 DNA: TGTGCCAGCAGTTTAAGCGGGGGACCCCCCCATGAGCAGTTCTTC. Amino acids: CASSLSGGPPHEQFF.

V gene TRBV2 combines with J gene TRBJ2-4; the D gene is possibly TRBD1 (6 bases). Germline lookup yields CDR1 SNHLY and CDR2 FYNNEI. V was pared by 5 bases and J by 1 base, with 6 bases between. CDR3 length equals 13 residues. The CDR3 DNA sequence: TGTGCCAGCAGTAGGGGGGCCAAAAACATTCAGTACTTC. Its protein is CASSRGAKNIQYF.

The J gene is TRBJ1-5, the V gene TRBV7-6; tentatively, D is TRBD1 (6 bases). Trimming cost V 1 base and J 5 bases, with 21 bases left between them. The CDR3 is made up of 18 amino acids. Germline loops: CDR1 SGHVS, CDR2 FNYEAQ. DNA for the CDR3: TGTGCCAGCAGCTTAGAATCGTTCACAGGGAACTATTATCAGCCCCAGCATTTT. It specifies CASSLESFTGNYYQPQHF. Complete variable domain (other parts from reference TRBV7-6 and TRBJ1-5): GAGVSQSPRYKVTKRGQDVALRCDPISGHVSLYWYRQALGQGPEFLTYFNYEAQQDKSGLPNDRFSAERPEGSISTLTIQRTEQRDSAMYRCASSLESFTGNYYQPQHFGDGTRLSIL.

This chain connects TRBV15 to TRBJ2-7; D is uncertain. The V gene's germline CDR1 is LNHNV and CDR2 YYDKDF (reference sequence). Trimming took 0 bases from V and 0 from J, leaving 9 bases between them. The CDR3 has 15 amino acids. The CDR3 is CATSRDTSSSYEQYF. For the CDR3, the DNA is TGTGCCACCAGCAGAGACACCTCCAGCTCCTACGAGCAGTACTTC.

This clone was observed a handful of times. The rearrangement uses TRBV3-1 (or the pseudogene TRBV3-2) and TRBJ2-3; 13 bases are shared with TRBD2. The length of the CDR3 is 15 residues. Germline CDR1 LGHDT, CDR2 YNNKEL (reference sequence). J was trimmed by 5 bases and V by 4 bases; bases with no gene match: 3. CDR3 in DNA: TGTGCCAGCAGCCCGGGACTAGCGGGGTTAGATACGCAGTATTTT. It codes for CASSPGLAGLDTQYF.

The chain employs TRBV29-1 and TRBJ1-2, with a possible D match to TRBD1 (6 bases). V was clipped by 1 base and J by 3 bases, with 12 bases between them. Per the germline V gene, CDR1 is SQVTM and CDR2 is ANQGSEA. This CDR3 has 14 amino acids. In DNA, the CDR3 is TGCAGCGTTGAAGGGGGGCAGGGAGACTATGGCTACACCTTC. Translating gives CSVEGGQGDYGYTF.

The V and J genes are TRBV7-2 and TRBJ2-1; D possibly corresponds to TRBD2 (7 bases). From germline, CDR1 is SGHTA and CDR2 FQGNSA. The ends were cut back, 8 bases at V and 9 bases at J, with 23 bases in the middle. There are 15 residues in the CDR3. CDR3 amino acids: CASAVTSQGMSEQFF. The CDR3 DNA reads TGTGCCAGCGCCGTGACTAGCCAGGGGATGAGTGAGCAGTTCTTC.

The chain uses TRBV27 and TRBJ1-2; D remains unclear. Germline CDR1 and CDR2: MNHEY and SMNVEV (reference sequence). The V gene lost 8 bases and the J gene lost 4 bases, with 14 bases spanning the gap. The CDR3 has 13 residues. Here the CDR3 reads CASGSPLLYGYTF. CDR3 nucleotides: TGTGCCAGCGGGAGCCCCCTCCTCTATGGCTACACCTTC.

This chain links TRBV6-5 with TRBJ1-2, with unresolved D. Germline CDR1 is MNHEY and CDR2 is SVGAGI. Trimming removed 10 bases from V and 5 bases from J, with 20 bases in between. This CDR3 contains 14 residues. The chain's CDR3 is CATLSTGGIYGYTF. CDR3 DNA: TGTGCCACCCTCTCGACCGGAGGGATTTATGGCTACACCTTC.

The chain couples TRBV30 to TRBJ1-2; D unresolved. With 2 bases removed from V and 7 bases from J, the gap between germline ends came to 11 bases. Looked up from germline, CDR1 is GTSNPN and CDR2 is SVGIG (reference sequence). The CDR3 loop spans 12 amino acids. CDR3 nucleotide sequence: TGTGCCTGGAGTCTCGGGGTACGTGGCTACACCTTC. Its translation: CAWSLGVRGYTF.

The gene calls are TRBV7-8 and TRBJ1-1; perhaps TRBD1 as D (5 bases). This CDR3 is built from 17 residues. Germline CDR1 is SGHVS and CDR2 is FQNEAQ. The V end was cut by 1 base, the J end by 0 bases, with 15 bases between. CDR3 in amino acids: CASSLVAGGGMNTEAFF. The DNA of the CDR3 is TGTGCCAGCAGCTTAGTGGCAGGTGGGGGGATGAACACTGAAGCTTTCTTT.

The chain employs TRBV5-1 and TRBJ2-1; 11 bases match TRBD1. Per germline, CDR1 SGHRS and CDR2 YFSETQ. V was clipped by 3 bases and J by 9 bases; unmatched bases: 11. The CDR3 runs to 16 residues. CDR3 in amino acids: CASSSTPGQGEGEQFF. In nucleotides, the CDR3 is TGCGCCAGCAGCTCCACCCCGGGACAGGGGGAGGGTGAGCAGTTCTTC.

This rearrangement joins TRBV11-3 to TRBJ2-5; 8 bases line up with TRBD1. The CDR3 extends over 14 amino acids. V gave up 5 bases and J gave up 2 bases; unmatched junction bases: 4. The V gene's germline CDR1 is SGHNT and CDR2 YENEEA. The CDR3 loop is CASSRRTGQETQYF. The CDR3 bases are TGTGCCAGCAGCAGACGGACAGGGCAAGAGACCCAGTACTTC.